This note documents a single TCR beta chain sequence. Being one base from a much bigger clone, this may be a read error. The data stem from a study of identical twins. One entry per CDR3 protein results from TCRdb running MiXCR on the 5' RACE reads. Here the sample spans a few hundred thousand distinct CDR3 sequences, 9.6% being singletons. V shed 0 bases and J 7 bases; nucleotides not matched to a gene: 10. The CDR3 loop spans 16 amino acids. CDR1 SQVTM and CDR2 ANQGSEA come from the germline V gene. This sample was shared with a second study, whose subject was yellow fever vaccine responses in identical twins.

This chain uses TRBV29-1 with TRBJ2-1, with 9 positions matching TRBD2. The sample taken for sequencing was PBMCs. The sequence came from a woman between 18 and 30 years old in good health. CDR3 DNA: TGCAGCGTTGAAGATCGGAGGACTAGCGTGGGGAATGAGCAGTTCTTC. Its translation is CSVEDRRTSVGNEQFF.